This TCR beta chain was sequenced in a study of blood T cells in healthy people across ages. Whole-study results and caveats: Strong correlation was found linking TCR beta diversity to naive T cell percentage. The recorded TCR beta diversity per million T cells decreased in a roughly linear manner with age.

CDR1 and CDR2 (germline): MNHEY, SMNVEV (reference sequence). The junction had 6 bases not matched to a gene; V was cut back by 3 bases and J by 5 bases. This CDR3 comprises 15 residues. Donors were healthy Caucasian individuals from Russia aged about 6 to 90. For this clonotype: Its antigen remains unknown.

For the second PCR, which ran for about 7 to 12 cycles, a sample-barcoded 5' primer and a J-beta primer mix were used. TCRdb used MiXCR to reprocess the 5' RACE reads, holding one entry per CDR3 protein. The profile shows about 1.1 million distinct CDR3 sequences, around two fifths of them singletons. This TCR derives from a man aged 18 to 29 in good health. The chain recombines TRBV27 with TRBJ1-5; 8 bases map to TRBD1. The sample was blood. This chain's CDR3 is CASSFGRGLHQPQHF. CDR3 sequence (DNA): TGTGCCAGCAGTTTCGGCAGGGGGCTGCATCAGCCCCAGCATTTT.